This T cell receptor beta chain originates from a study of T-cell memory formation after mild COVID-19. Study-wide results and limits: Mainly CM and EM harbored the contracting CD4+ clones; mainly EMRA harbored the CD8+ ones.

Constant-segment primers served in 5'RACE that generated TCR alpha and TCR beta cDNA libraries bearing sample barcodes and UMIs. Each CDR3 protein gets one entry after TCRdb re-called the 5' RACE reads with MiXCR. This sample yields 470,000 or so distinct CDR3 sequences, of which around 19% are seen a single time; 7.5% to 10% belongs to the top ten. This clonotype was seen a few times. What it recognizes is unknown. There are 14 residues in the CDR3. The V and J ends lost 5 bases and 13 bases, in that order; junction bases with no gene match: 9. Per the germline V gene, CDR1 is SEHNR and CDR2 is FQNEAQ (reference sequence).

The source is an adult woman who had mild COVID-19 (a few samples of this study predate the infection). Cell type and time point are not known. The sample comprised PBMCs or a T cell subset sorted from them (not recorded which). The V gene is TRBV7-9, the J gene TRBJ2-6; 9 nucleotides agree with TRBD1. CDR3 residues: CASSLDRGAFVLTF. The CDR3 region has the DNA TGTGCCAGCAGCCTAGACAGGGGGGCTTTTGTCCTGACTTTC.